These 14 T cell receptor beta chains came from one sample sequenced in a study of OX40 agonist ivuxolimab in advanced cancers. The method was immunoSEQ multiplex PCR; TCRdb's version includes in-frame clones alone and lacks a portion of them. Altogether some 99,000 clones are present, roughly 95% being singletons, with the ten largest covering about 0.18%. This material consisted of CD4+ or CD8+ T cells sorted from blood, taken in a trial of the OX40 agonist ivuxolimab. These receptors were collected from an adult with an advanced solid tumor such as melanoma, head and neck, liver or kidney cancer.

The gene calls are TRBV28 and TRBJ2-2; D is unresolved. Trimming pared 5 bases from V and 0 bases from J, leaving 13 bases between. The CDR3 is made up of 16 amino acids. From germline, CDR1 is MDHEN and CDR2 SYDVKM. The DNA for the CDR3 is TGTGCCAGCAGTCCTCTGTCCCGAACGAACACCGGGGAGCTGTTTTTT. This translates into CASSPLSRTNTGELFF.

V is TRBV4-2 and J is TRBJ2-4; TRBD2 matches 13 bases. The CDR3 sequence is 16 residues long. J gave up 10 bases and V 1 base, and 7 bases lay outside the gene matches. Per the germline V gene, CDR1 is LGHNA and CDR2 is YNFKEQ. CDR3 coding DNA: TGTGCCAGCAGCCAAGTGGAACTAGCGGGGGGGGCGATTCAGTACTTC. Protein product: CASSQVELAGGAIQYF.

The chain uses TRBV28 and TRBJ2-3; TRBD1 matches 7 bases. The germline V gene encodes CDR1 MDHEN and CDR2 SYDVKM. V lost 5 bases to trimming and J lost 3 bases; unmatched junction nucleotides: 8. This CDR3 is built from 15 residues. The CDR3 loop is CASSPQGVVTDTQYF. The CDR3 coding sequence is TGTGCCAGCAGTCCCCAGGGGGTGGTAACAGATACGCAGTATTTT.

The CDR3 DNA sequence: TGTGCCAGCAGTCGTCCGGGACAGATCTATGGCTACACCTTC. Protein sequence: CASSRPGQIYGYTF. The V and J genes are TRBV2 and TRBJ1-2; 7 bases map to TRBD1. There are 14 residues in the CDR3. Germline lookup yields CDR1 SNHLY and CDR2 FYNNEI. The V gene end was trimmed by 5 bases and the J gene end by 4 bases; junction bases not matched to a gene: 7.

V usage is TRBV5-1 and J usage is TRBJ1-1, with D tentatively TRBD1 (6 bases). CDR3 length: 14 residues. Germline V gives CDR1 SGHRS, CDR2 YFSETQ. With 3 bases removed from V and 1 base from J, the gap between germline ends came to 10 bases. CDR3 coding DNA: TGCGCCAGCAGCTCGGACAGCCCGAACACTGAAGCTTTCTTT. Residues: CASSSDSPNTEAFF.

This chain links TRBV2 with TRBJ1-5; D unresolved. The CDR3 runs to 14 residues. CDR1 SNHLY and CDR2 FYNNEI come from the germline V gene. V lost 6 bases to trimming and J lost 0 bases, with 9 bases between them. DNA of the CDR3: TGTGCCAGCAGGGCGGGATATAGCAATCAGCCCCAGCATTTT. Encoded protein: CASRAGYSNQPQHF.

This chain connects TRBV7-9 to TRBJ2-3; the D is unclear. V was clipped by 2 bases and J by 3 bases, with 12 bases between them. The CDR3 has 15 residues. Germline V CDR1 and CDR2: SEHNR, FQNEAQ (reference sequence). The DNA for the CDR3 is TGTGCCAGCAGCTTAACGGCAGTCACGACAGATACGCAGTATTTT. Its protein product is CASSLTAVTTDTQYF.

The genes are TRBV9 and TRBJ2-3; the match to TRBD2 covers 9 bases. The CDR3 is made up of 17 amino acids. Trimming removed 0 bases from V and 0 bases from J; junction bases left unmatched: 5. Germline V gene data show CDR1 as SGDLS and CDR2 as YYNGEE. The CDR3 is CASSVGHLAGSTDTQYF. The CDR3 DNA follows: TGTGCCAGCAGCGTAGGGCATCTAGCGGGGAGCACAGATACGCAGTATTTT.

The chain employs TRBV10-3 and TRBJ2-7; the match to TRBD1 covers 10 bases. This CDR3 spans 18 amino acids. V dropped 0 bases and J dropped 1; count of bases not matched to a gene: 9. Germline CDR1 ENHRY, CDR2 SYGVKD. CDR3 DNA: TGTGCCATCAGTGAGTCCCCGAAGTTGGGACAGGGGTCCTACGAGCAGTACTTC. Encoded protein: CAISESPKLGQGSYEQYF.

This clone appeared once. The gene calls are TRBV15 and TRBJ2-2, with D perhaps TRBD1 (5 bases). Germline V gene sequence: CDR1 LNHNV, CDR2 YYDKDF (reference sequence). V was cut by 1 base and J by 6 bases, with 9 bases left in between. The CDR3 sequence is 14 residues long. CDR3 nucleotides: TGTGCCACCAGCAGAGGACAGACTTCCGGGGAGCTGTTTTTT. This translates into CATSRGQTSGELFF.

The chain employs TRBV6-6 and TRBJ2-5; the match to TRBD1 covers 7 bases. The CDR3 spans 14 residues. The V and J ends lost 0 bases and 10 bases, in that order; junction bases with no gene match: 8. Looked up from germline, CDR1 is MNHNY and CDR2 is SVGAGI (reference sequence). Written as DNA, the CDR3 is TGTGCCAGCAGTTACTCCGGGACAGACCGAGACCAGTACTTC. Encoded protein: CASSYSGTDRDQYF.

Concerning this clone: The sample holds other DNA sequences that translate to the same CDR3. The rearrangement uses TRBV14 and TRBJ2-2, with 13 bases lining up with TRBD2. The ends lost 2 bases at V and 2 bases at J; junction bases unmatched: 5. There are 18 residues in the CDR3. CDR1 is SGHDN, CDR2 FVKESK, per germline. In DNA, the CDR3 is TGTGCCAGCAGCCAATTGGGACTAGCGGGACAAAACACCGGGGAGCTGTTTTTT. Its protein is CASSQLGLAGQNTGELFF. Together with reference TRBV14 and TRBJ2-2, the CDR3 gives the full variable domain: EAGVTQFPSHSVIEKGQTVTLRCDPISGHDNLYWYRRVMGKEIKFLLHFVKESKQDESGMPNNRFLAERTGGTYSTLKVQPAELEDSGVYFCASSQLGLAGQNTGELFFGEGSRLTVL.

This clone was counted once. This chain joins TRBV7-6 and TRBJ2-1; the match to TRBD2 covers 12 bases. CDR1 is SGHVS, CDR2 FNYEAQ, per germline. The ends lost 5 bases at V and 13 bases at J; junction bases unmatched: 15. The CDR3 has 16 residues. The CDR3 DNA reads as TGTGCCAGCAGCCCAGTTTCCGGACTAGCGGGGCCCTCTCAGTTCTTC. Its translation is CASSPVSGLAGPSQFF.

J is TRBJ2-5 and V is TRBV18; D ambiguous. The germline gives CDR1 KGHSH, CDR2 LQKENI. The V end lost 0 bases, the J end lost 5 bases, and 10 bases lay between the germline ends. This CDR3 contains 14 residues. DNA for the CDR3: TGTGCCAGCTCACCACCGAAAGGTCGGGAGACCCAGTACTTC. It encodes CASSPPKGRETQYF. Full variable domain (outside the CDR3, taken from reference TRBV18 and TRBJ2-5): NAGVMQNPRHLVRRRGQEARLRCSPMKGHSHVYWYRQLPEEGLKFMVYLQKENIIDESGMPKERFSAEFPKEGPSILRIQQVVRGDSAAYFCASSPPKGRETQYFGPGTRLLVL.